This is a list of T cell receptor beta chains from one sample in a study of cytomegalovirus exposure and HLA in healthy donors. Here immunoSEQ multiplex PCR was the method, and the copy in TCRdb shows in-frame clones only, minus some. Of over 150,000 clones listed, roughly 77% were seen once; the top ten hold about 3%. The specimen sequenced was PBMCs. These receptors were obtained from a woman aged 30 to 39 in good health and CMV-seropositive. Both conserved end residues are part of each CDR3. Each record gives: CDR3 protein, CDR3 DNA, clone size, D gene, J gene, V gene. The D gene is left open where the match is weak. Size is stated for part of the rows, as once, few or many counts, or as a class when the clone is expanded.

CDR3 protein: CASSESRVGGTDTQYF; CDR3 DNA: TGTGCCAGCAGTGAATCTCGGGTAGGCGGGACAGATACGCAGTATTTT; clone size: NA; D gene: NA; J gene: TRBJ2-3; V gene: TRBV6-1
CDR3 protein: CASSPRGLRSYEQYF; CDR3 DNA: TGTGCCAGCAGCCCTAGGGGGTTACGTTCCTACGAGCAGTACTTC; clone size: NA; D gene: NA; J gene: TRBJ2-7; V gene: TRBV28
CDR3 protein: CASSLPTGSGANVLTF; CDR3 DNA: TGTGCCAGCAGCTTACCTACAGGATCTGGGGCCAACGTCCTGACTTTC; clone size: NA; D gene: NA; J gene: TRBJ2-6; V gene: TRBV7-9
CDR3 protein: CASSGGGQGSSYEQYF; CDR3 DNA: TGTGCCAGCAGTGGTGGCGGACAGGGAAGCTCCTACGAGCAGTACTTC; clone size: NA; D gene: TRBD1; J gene: TRBJ2-7; V gene: TRBV2
CDR3 protein: CASSLGQGLNEQFF; CDR3 DNA: TGCGCCAGCAGCTTGGGACAGGGGTTAAATGAGCAGTTCTTC; clone size: NA; D gene: TRBD1; J gene: TRBJ2-1; V gene: TRBV5-1
CDR3 protein: CASSLRGQPQHF; CDR3 DNA: TGTGCCAGCAGCTTACGAGGGCAGCCCCAGCATTTT; clone size: once; D gene: NA; J gene: TRBJ1-5; V gene: TRBV27
CDR3 protein: CASSDGRRTQYF; CDR3 DNA: TGTGCCAGCAGTGACGGGCGGAGGACGCAGTATTTT; clone size: NA; D gene: NA; J gene: TRBJ2-3; V gene: TRBV6-4
CDR3 protein: CASTSGKYEQYF; CDR3 DNA: TGCGCCAGCACCTCAGGGAAATACGAGCAGTACTTC; clone size: NA; D gene: NA; J gene: TRBJ2-7; V gene: TRBV5-1
CDR3 protein: CASSSQGLATEAFF; CDR3 DNA: TGTGCCAGCAGCTCTCAGGGGTTAGCGACTGAAGCTTTCTTT; clone size: NA; D gene: NA; J gene: TRBJ1-1; V gene: TRBV5-4
CDR3 protein: CASSLYAGAGTDTQYF; CDR3 DNA: TGTGCCAGCAGTTTATACGCGGGAGCGGGGACAGATACGCAGTATTTT; clone size: NA; D gene: TRBD2; J gene: TRBJ2-3; V gene: TRBV27
CDR3 protein: CASSLYSLNEQFF; CDR3 DNA: TGTGCCAGCAGTTTATACTCCTTGAATGAGCAGTTCTTC; clone size: NA; D gene: NA; J gene: TRBJ2-1; V gene: TRBV27
CDR3 protein: CASSFRAASYNEQFF; CDR3 DNA: TGCGCCAGCAGCTTCCGAGCGGCCTCCTACAATGAGCAGTTCTTC; clone size: NA; D gene: NA; J gene: TRBJ2-1; V gene: TRBV5-1
CDR3 protein: CASSGGTENQPQHF; CDR3 DNA: TGTGCCAGCAGTGGGGGGACAGAAAATCAGCCCCAGCATTTT; clone size: NA; D gene: TRBD1; J gene: TRBJ1-5; V gene: TRBV28
CDR3 protein: CASSLAGGNQPQHF; CDR3 DNA: TGCGCCAGCAGCTTGGCGGGGGGCAATCAGCCCCAGCATTTT; clone size: NA; D gene: NA; J gene: TRBJ1-5; V gene: TRBV5-1
CDR3 protein: CASRIFGGYDTEAFF; CDR3 DNA: TGTGCCAGTAGGATATTCGGGGGGTATGACACTGAAGCTTTCTTT; clone size: NA; D gene: NA; J gene: TRBJ1-1; V gene: TRBV19
CDR3 protein: CASSEQGSDSPLHF; CDR3 DNA: TGTGCCAGCAGTGAGCAGGGTTCGGATTCACCCCTCCACTTT; clone size: NA; D gene: NA; J gene: TRBJ1-6; V gene: TRBV2
CDR3 protein: CASSSSTSGSFEQFF; CDR3 DNA: NA; clone size: NA; D gene: NA; J gene: TRBJ2-1; V gene: TRBV28
CDR3 protein: CASSQDWGEYGYTF; CDR3 DNA: TGTGCCAGCAGCCAAGATTGGGGGGAGTATGGCTACACCTTC; clone size: NA; D gene: NA; J gene: TRBJ1-2; V gene: TRBV14
CDR3 protein: CASTSGQDLGNTIYF; CDR3 DNA: TGTGCCAGCACTTCCGGACAGGACCTGGGAAACACCATATATTTT; clone size: NA; D gene: TRBD1; J gene: TRBJ1-3; V gene: TRBV28
CDR3 protein: CASSQDRQGALDEQYF; CDR3 DNA: TGTGCCAGCAGTCAAGATCGACAGGGAGCCCTGGACGAGCAGTACTTC; clone size: NA; D gene: TRBD1; J gene: TRBJ2-7; V gene: TRBV6-1
CDR3 protein: CASRNEGEKLFF; CDR3 DNA: TGTGCCAGCAGAAATGAGGGTGAAAAACTGTTTTTT; clone size: few; D gene: NA; J gene: TRBJ1-4; V gene: TRBV27
CDR3 protein: CATSRPGDRGLGYTF; CDR3 DNA: TGTGCCACCAGCAGACCCGGGGACAGGGGGCTAGGCTACACCTTC; clone size: NA; D gene: TRBD1; J gene: TRBJ1-2; V gene: TRBV15
CDR3 protein: CSVAQARGFNEQFF; CDR3 DNA: TGCAGCGTGGCCCAAGCCCGAGGGTTTAATGAGCAGTTCTTC; clone size: few; D gene: NA; J gene: TRBJ2-1; V gene: TRBV29-1
CDR3 protein: CASSFLNTGELFF; CDR3 DNA: TGTGCCAGCAGTTTTCTGAACACCGGGGAGCTGTTTTTT; clone size: NA; D gene: NA; J gene: TRBJ2-2; V gene: TRBV28
CDR3 protein: CASRGYRDRDAEAFF; CDR3 DNA: TGTGCCAGCAGGGGATACCGGGACAGGGACGCTGAAGCTTTCTTT; clone size: once; D gene: TRBD1; J gene: TRBJ1-1; V gene: TRBV25-1
CDR3 protein: CASSPQRGGQPQHF; CDR3 DNA: TGTGCCAGCAGTCCCCAGAGGGGAGGTCAGCCCCAGCATTTT; clone size: NA; D gene: NA; J gene: TRBJ1-5; V gene: TRBV6-1
CDR3 protein: CASSDRTSGTDTQYF; CDR3 DNA: TGTGCCAGCAGCGACCGGACTAGCGGCACAGATACGCAGTATTTT; clone size: NA; D gene: TRBD2; J gene: TRBJ2-3; V gene: TRBV4-2
CDR3 protein: CASSVAPAGAYNEQFF; CDR3 DNA: TGTGCCAGCAGCGTAGCTCCAGCGGGAGCTTACAATGAGCAGTTCTTC; clone size: few; D gene: TRBD2; J gene: TRBJ2-1; V gene: TRBV9
CDR3 protein: CASSEGANQYNEQFF; CDR3 DNA: TGTGCCAGCAGTGAGGGGGCGAACCAATACAATGAGCAGTTCTTC; clone size: NA; D gene: NA; J gene: TRBJ2-1; V gene: TRBV6-4
CDR3 protein: CASSLGGGLEREHTEAFF; CDR3 DNA: TGTGCCAGCAGCTTAGGTGGAGGCCTCGAGAGGGAGCACACCGAAGCTTTCTTT; clone size: NA; D gene: NA; J gene: TRBJ1-1; V gene: TRBV7-9
CDR3 protein: CASSLVSGGRAAFEQYF; CDR3 DNA: TGTGCCAGCAGTTTAGTCAGCGGCGGGAGGGCCGCCTTCGAGCAGTACTTC; clone size: few; D gene: TRBD2; J gene: TRBJ2-7; V gene: TRBV27
CDR3 protein: CASPRGTGGTQETQYF; CDR3 DNA: TGTGCCAGCCCCCGTGGGACAGGGGGAACCCAAGAGACCCAGTACTTC; clone size: NA; D gene: TRBD1; J gene: TRBJ2-5; V gene: TRBV27
CDR3 protein: CASSSYPAGSGDTEAFF; CDR3 DNA: TGTGCCAGCAGCTCATACCCTGCGGGGTCCGGGGACACTGAAGCTTTCTTT; clone size: NA; D gene: NA; J gene: TRBJ1-1; V gene: TRBV11-2
CDR3 protein: CASSLEDGGSLYGYTF; CDR3 DNA: TGTGCCAGCAGTTTGGAGGACGGCGGATCGCTCTATGGCTACACCTTC; clone size: NA; D gene: NA; J gene: TRBJ1-2; V gene: TRBV28
CDR3 protein: CASSYSTAGKAFF; CDR3 DNA: TGTGCCAGCAGTTACTCGACGGCAGGTAAAGCTTTCTTT; clone size: NA; D gene: NA; J gene: TRBJ1-1; V gene: TRBV6-5
CDR3 protein: CASSLGGSGANVLTF; CDR3 DNA: TGTGCCAGCAGCCTTGGGGGGTCTGGGGCCAACGTCCTGACTTTC; clone size: NA; D gene: NA; J gene: TRBJ2-6; V gene: TRBV27
CDR3 protein: CASSLQGFSDYGYTF; CDR3 DNA: TGTGCCAGCAGTTTACAGGGATTTTCGGACTATGGCTACACCTTC; clone size: NA; D gene: NA; J gene: TRBJ1-2; V gene: TRBV27
CDR3 protein: CASKGTGFYEQYF; CDR3 DNA: TGTGCCAGCAAAGGGACAGGCTTCTACGAGCAGTACTTC; clone size: once; D gene: TRBD1; J gene: TRBJ2-7; V gene: TRBV14
CDR3 protein: CASSLLPGLAGGEQYF; CDR3 DNA: TGTGCCAGCAGCCTATTACCGGGACTAGCGGGTGGCGAGCAGTACTTC; clone size: once; D gene: TRBD2; J gene: TRBJ2-7; V gene: TRBV11-2
CDR3 protein: CASSKGIAGLSTGELFF; CDR3 DNA: TGTGCCAGCAGCAAAGGGATAGCGGGACTTTCAACCGGGGAGCTGTTTTTT; clone size: NA; D gene: NA; J gene: TRBJ2-2; V gene: TRBV21-1
CDR3 protein: CASSFGGGNTEAFF; CDR3 DNA: TGCGCCAGCAGCTTTGGGGGAGGGAACACTGAAGCTTTCTTT; clone size: few; D gene: NA; J gene: TRBJ1-1; V gene: TRBV5-1
CDR3 protein: CASSEGRANTEAFF; CDR3 DNA: TGTGCCAGCAGTGAAGGGAGAGCTAACACTGAAGCTTTCTTT; clone size: NA; D gene: NA; J gene: TRBJ1-1; V gene: TRBV6-1
CDR3 protein: CASSGGRAPPDTQYF; CDR3 DNA: TGTGCCAGCTCTGGCGGGAGGGCCCCCCCAGATACGCAGTATTTT; clone size: NA; D gene: TRBD2; J gene: TRBJ2-3; V gene: TRBV28
CDR3 protein: CASTPLDLAGPEETQYF; CDR3 DNA: TGTGCCAGCACACCCCTGGACCTAGCGGGACCCGAAGAGACCCAGTACTTC; clone size: NA; D gene: TRBD2; J gene: TRBJ2-5; V gene: TRBV25-1
CDR3 protein: CASSPYREYEQYF; CDR3 DNA: TGTGCCAGCAGCCCGTACAGGGAATACGAGCAGTACTTC; clone size: NA; D gene: NA; J gene: TRBJ2-7; V gene: TRBV5-5
CDR3 protein: CAISESGVLAGYNEQFF; CDR3 DNA: TGTGCCATCAGTGAGTCTGGTGTACTAGCGGGTTACAATGAGCAGTTCTTC; clone size: NA; D gene: TRBD2; J gene: TRBJ2-1; V gene: TRBV10-3
CDR3 protein: CASSYTSGRGYEQYF; CDR3 DNA: TGTGCCAGCAGTTATACTAGCGGGAGAGGATACGAGCAGTACTTC; clone size: NA; D gene: TRBD2; J gene: TRBJ2-7; V gene: TRBV6-6
CDR3 protein: CASSIGLAGYDTQYF; CDR3 DNA: TGTGCCAGTAGTATAGGACTAGCGGGCTACGATACGCAGTATTTT; clone size: NA; D gene: TRBD2; J gene: TRBJ2-3; V gene: TRBV19
CDR3 protein: CASSRGLAGGGDTQYF; CDR3 DNA: TGTGCCAGTAGCCGAGGGCTAGCGGGAGGTGGGGATACGCAGTATTTT; clone size: NA; D gene: TRBD2; J gene: TRBJ2-3; V gene: TRBV19
CDR3 protein: CASSQWHTGELFF; CDR3 DNA: TGTGCCAGCAGCCAATGGCATACCGGGGAGCTGTTTTTT; clone size: NA; D gene: NA; J gene: TRBJ2-2; V gene: TRBV16
CDR3 protein: CASSGLRRAETQYF; CDR3 DNA: TGTGCCAGTTCGGGACTCCGACGGGCGGAGACCCAGTACTTC; clone size: NA; D gene: NA; J gene: TRBJ2-5; V gene: TRBV28
CDR3 protein: CASSPPTSRDEQFF; CDR3 DNA: TGTGCCAGCTCACCCCCGACTAGCCGGGATGAGCAGTTCTTC; clone size: once; D gene: TRBD2; J gene: TRBJ2-1; V gene: TRBV18
CDR3 protein: CASSSGQGYEQYF; CDR3 DNA: TGTGCCAGTAGTTCCGGACAGGGCTACGAGCAGTACTTC; clone size: NA; D gene: TRBD1; J gene: TRBJ2-7; V gene: TRBV19
CDR3 protein: CASSFVTGDEKLFF; CDR3 DNA: TGTGCCAGCAGTTTCGTTACGGGGGATGAAAAACTGTTTTTT; clone size: NA; D gene: NA; J gene: TRBJ1-4; V gene: TRBV28
CDR3 protein: CASGSGGGYEQYF; CDR3 DNA: TGTGCCAGCGGTTCAGGGGGCGGCTACGAGCAGTACTTC; clone size: NA; D gene: TRBD1; J gene: TRBJ2-7; V gene: TRBV6-1
CDR3 protein: CASSEGVGNYGYTF; CDR3 DNA: TGTGCCAGCAGTGAGGGGGTAGGGAACTATGGCTACACCTTC; clone size: NA; D gene: NA; J gene: TRBJ1-2; V gene: TRBV28
CDR3 protein: CASSLTSGSAGEQFF; CDR3 DNA: TGTGCCAGCAGCTTAACTAGCGGGAGCGCCGGTGAGCAGTTCTTC; clone size: NA; D gene: TRBD2; J gene: TRBJ2-1; V gene: TRBV11-2
CDR3 protein: CASSPQGQTNTEAFF; CDR3 DNA: TGTGCCAGCAGCCCCCAGGGACAGACTAACACTGAAGCTTTCTTT; clone size: once; D gene: TRBD1; J gene: TRBJ1-1; V gene: TRBV7-9
CDR3 protein: CASSSTTASYEQYF; CDR3 DNA: TGTGCCAGCAGCTCAACGACAGCCTCCTACGAGCAGTACTTC; clone size: NA; D gene: NA; J gene: TRBJ2-7; V gene: TRBV7-9